Presented here are 27 T cell receptor beta chains from one specimen sequenced in a study of blood T cells in healthy people across ages. Sample-barcoded 5' priming and a J-beta primer mix drove a second PCR of roughly 7 to 11 cycles. In TCRdb, the 5' RACE reads were re-called with MiXCR into one record per CDR3 protein. The sample contains just under 900,000 distinct CDR3 sequences, 29% of which appear only once. The sequenced sample consisted of blood. Receptors originate from a woman older than 75 in good health.

The sample holds a few counts of this clonotype. This chain links TRBV7-2 with TRBJ1-1; no clear D. Germline V gene sequence: CDR1 SGHTA, CDR2 FQGNSA. The CDR3 covers 15 residues. The V end lost 6 bases, the J end lost 1 base, and 15 bases lay between the germline ends. The CDR3 reads CASRPNLNRNTEAFF. CDR3 sequence (DNA): TGTGCCAGCAGACCCAACCTTAACAGGAACACTGAAGCTTTCTTT.

This clonotype was recorded a few times. This may come from a read error, since a much larger clone is one base off. CDR3 nucleotide sequence: TGTGCCAGCAGGCGGGACAGGGGGTCCGAGCAGTACTTC. Protein sequence: CASRRDRGSEQYF. V and J are TRBV6-2 or TRBV6-3 and TRBJ2-7; 11 bases match TRBD1. The germline CDR1 and CDR2 sequences are MNHEY and SVGEGT. V was clipped by 6 bases and J by 6 bases; unmatched bases: 4. This CDR3 is 13 amino acids long.

V is TRBV7-2 and J is TRBJ2-6; no clear D gene. Trimming pared 4 bases from V and 0 bases from J, leaving 7 bases between. The CDR3 contains 15 residues. The germline CDR1 and CDR2 sequences are SGHTA and FQGNSA. This chain's CDR3 is CASSSYGSGANVLTF. Here the CDR3 DNA reads TGTGCCAGCAGCTCCTATGGCTCTGGGGCCAACGTCCTGACTTTC.

V is TRBV7-2 and J is TRBJ1-5; D might be TRBD1 (5 bases). V shed 5 bases and J shed 6 bases, with 17 bases lying between them. In germline, CDR1 is SGHTA, CDR2 FQGNSA. The CDR3 consists of 15 residues. CDR3 DNA: TGTGCCAGCAGCGTAGGGGTGGGTCTTTGTCAGCCCCAGCATTTT. Protein sequence: CASSVGVGLCQPQHF.

There are many counts of this clonotype. CDR3 protein: CASSQDLVGVWGTQYF. CDR3 nucleotides: TGCGCCAGCAGCCAAGATCTCGTAGGGGTATGGGGGACCCAGTACTTC. This sequence joins TRBV4-3 and TRBJ2-5; D is perhaps TRBD1 (5 bases). Per the germline V gene, CDR1 is LGHNA and CDR2 is YSLEER. V was cut by 0 bases and J by 7 bases, with 18 bases left in between. The CDR3 loop spans 16 amino acids.

V and J are TRBV27 and TRBJ1-5; D not certain. The CDR3 is 16 amino acids. CDR1 and CDR2 from the germline V gene are MNHEY and SMNVEV (reference sequence). Trimming stripped 1 base from V and 7 bases from J, with 17 bases between. The CDR3 region is CASSLWPRRTGQPQHF. The CDR3 DNA sequence: TGTGCCAGCAGTTTATGGCCGAGGCGGACGGGACAGCCCCAGCATTTT.

This clonotype has at least ten counts. This chain joins TRBV5-6 and TRBJ1-2; the D is unclear. The ends were cut back, 3 bases at V and 0 bases at J, with 18 bases in the middle. The CDR3 is made up of 17 amino acids. From germline, CDR1 is SGHDT and CDR2 YYEEEE. The CDR3 DNA sequence: TGTGCCAGCAGCTCAAACCAACGACGGAGGGCTAACTATGGCTACACCTTC. Protein: CASSSNQRRRANYGYTF.

This clonotype was seen at least ten times. CDR3 region: CASRPHTSGVYNEQFF. The CDR3 coding sequence is TGTGCCAGCAGACCCCATACTAGCGGGGTATACAATGAGCAGTTCTTC. This sequence joins TRBV6-2 or TRBV6-3 and TRBJ2-1; 10 bases fit TRBD2. The CDR3 length is 16 residues. Germline V gene data show CDR1 as MNHEY and CDR2 as SVGEGT. V shed 6 bases and J 4 bases; nucleotides not matched to a gene: 9.

This clonotype has more than one count but fewer than ten. This chain uses TRBV27 with TRBJ1-1; D uncertain. This CDR3 has 15 residues. Deletions cut 5 bases from V and 0 bases from J, with 13 bases between. From germline, CDR1 is MNHEY and CDR2 SMNVEV (reference sequence). In DNA form, the CDR3 reads TGTGCCAGCAGTCCCCACTTAGGTATGAACACTGAAGCTTTCTTT. It is translated as CASSPHLGMNTEAFF.

Turning to this clonotype: Its ends do not fully match the called genes, so a read error is possible. The genes are TRBV12-3 or TRBV12-4 and TRBJ2-3; TRBD2 is a possible D gene (6 bases). The CDR3 is 12 residues long. CDR3 sequence: CASSGSTDAQYF. DNA for the CDR3: TGTGCCAGCAGCGGGAGCACAGATGCGCAGTATTTT.

In this sample, this clonotype turned up a few times. Compared with germline, one end of the junction differs, possibly owing to a read error. The chain couples TRBV2 to TRBJ2-2; tentative D call: TRBD2 (5 bases). Per the germline V gene, CDR1 is SNHLY and CDR2 is FYNNEI. The CDR3 is 15 residues long. The CDR3 here is CASREGRGDTGELFF. Here the CDR3 DNA reads TGTGCCAGCAGAGAAGGCCGGGGAGACACCGGGGAGCTGTTTTTT.

The sample holds a few counts of this clonotype. This clone may be a read error of a much larger clone one base away. This chain links TRBV28 with TRBJ2-1, with TRBD1 as a possible D gene (5 bases). Germline V gene lookup returns CDR1 MDHEN and CDR2 SYDVKM. This CDR3 is built from 14 residues. CDR3 sequence reads: CASSTLGPYNGQFF. The CDR3 nucleotides read TGTGCCAGCAGTACCCTGGGGCCCTACAATGGGCAGTTCTTC.

This clonotype was seen at least ten times. CDR3 in amino acids: CASSQKLHTEQYF. In nucleotides, the CDR3 is TGTGCCAGCAGCCAAAAGCTACACACCGAGCAGTACTTC. The V gene is TRBV14, the J gene TRBJ2-7; the D is unclear. The CDR3 consists of 13 residues. Germline V CDR1 and CDR2: SGHDN, FVKESK. V gave up 2 bases and J gave up 6 bases, with 11 bases separating them.

This clonotype appeared many times. The chain joins TRBV4-2 to TRBJ1-2, with a tentative D call TRBD1 (5 bases). The CDR3 runs 14 residues. Trimming shortened V by 0 bases and J by 5 bases, and 10 bases separated the two germline ends. CDR1 is LGHNA and CDR2 is YNFKEQ in the germline V gene. DNA of the CDR3: TGTGCCAGCAGCCAAGACGAGGGGCGGTATGGCTACACCTTC. This sequence encodes CASSQDEGRYGYTF.

The rearrangement uses TRBV6-5 and TRBJ2-7, with a tentative D call TRBD2 (5 bases). V lost 5 bases, J lost 4 bases, and 15 bases lay in between. CDR1 is MNHEY and CDR2 is SVGAGI in the germline V gene. The CDR3 is 14 amino acids. DNA for the CDR3: TGTGCCAGCAGTAGAAACAGTCGGGGTTACGAGCAGTACTTC. This encodes CASSRNSRGYEQYF.

This clonotype was observed at least ten times. CDR3 in amino acids: CASSRGQAQETQYF. CDR3 DNA: TGTGCCAGCAGCCGGGGACAGGCACAAGAGACCCAGTACTTC. The chain couples TRBV7-9 to TRBJ2-5; 8 bases line up with TRBD1. The germline V gene has CDR1 SEHNR and CDR2 FQNEAQ (reference sequence). The V segment lost 5 bases and the J segment 2 bases; nucleotides outside the gene matches: 4. The CDR3 covers 14 residues.

This clonotype has just a few counts. The rearrangement uses TRBV5-1 and TRBJ2-3; a weak D match, TRBD2 (5 bases). The CDR3 is 15 amino acids. Germline V gene lookup returns CDR1 SGHRS and CDR2 YFSETQ. Trimming removed 0 bases from V and 2 bases from J, with 10 bases in between. The CDR3 nucleotides read TGCGCCAGCAGCTTGGAGCGGAAAAACACAGATACGCAGTATTTT. The encoded protein is CASSLERKNTDTQYF.

In its sample, this clonotype was seen many times. The V and J genes are TRBV7-9 and TRBJ2-7, with TRBD1 identical over 9 bases. Trimming took 5 bases from V and 4 from J; bases not matched to a gene: 9. CDR1 is SEHNR, CDR2 FQNEAQ, per germline (reference sequence). This CDR3 region has 15 residues. The CDR3 is CASSLNRGRGYEQYF. For the CDR3, the DNA is TGTGCCAGCAGCCTTAACAGGGGGCGCGGGTACGAGCAGTACTTC. The variable domain in full, with the rest retrieved from reference TRBV7-9 and TRBJ2-7, is DTGVSQNPRHKITKRGQNVTFRCDPISEHNRLYWYRQTLGQGPEFLTYFQNEAQLEKSRLLSDRFSAERPKGSFSTLEIQRTEQGDSAMYLCASSLNRGRGYEQYFGPGTRLTVT.

This clonotype was counted many times. This sequence joins TRBV7-9 and TRBJ2-1, with D perhaps matching TRBD1 (6 bases). CDR1 and CDR2 from the germline V gene are SEHNR and FQNEAQ (reference sequence). V was clipped by 4 bases and J by 4 bases, with 17 bases between them. The CDR3 is 16 residues long. CDR3 DNA: TGTGCCAGCAGCTCCCCCCAGGGGACATCATACAATGAGCAGTTCTTC. It codes for CASSSPQGTSYNEQFF.

This clonotype was counted ten times or more. The chain couples TRBV7-8 to TRBJ2-5, with 11 bases fitting TRBD2. Germline V gene data show CDR1 as SGHVS and CDR2 as FQNEAQ. The CDR3 is 17 amino acids. Unmatched junction bases numbered 10, after V lost 5 bases and J lost 2 bases. The CDR3 nucleotides read TGTGCCAGCAGCCCCCCCACGGGGACTAGCGGACAAGAGACCCAGTACTTC. It is translated as CASSPPTGTSGQETQYF.

This clonotype was counted many times. This chain uses TRBV28 with TRBJ2-7; D is ambiguous. Germline CDR1 and CDR2: MDHEN and SYDVKM. Trimming removed 3 bases at V and 4 bases at J, with 4 bases between. There are 11 residues in the CDR3. CDR3: CASSFNYEQYF. The CDR3 DNA reads TGTGCCAGCAGTTTTAATTACGAGCAGTACTTC. The full variable domain, rest sourced from reference TRBV28 and TRBJ2-7, is DVKVTQSSRYLVKRTGEKVFLECVQDMDHENMFWYRQDPGLGLRLIYFSYDVKMKEKGDIPEGYSVSREKKERFSLILESASTNQTSMYLCASSFNYEQYFGPGTRLTVT.

This clonotype occurred many times. The DNA of the CDR3 is TGCGCCAGCAGCCAAGGGTTTCTAGCCTCTCCAGCCAAAAACATTCAGTACTTC. This encodes CASSQGFLASPAKNIQYF. V and J are TRBV4-1 and TRBJ2-4; tentatively, D is TRBD2 (5 bases). V was pared by 1 base and J by 0 bases, with 16 bases between. This CDR3 is built from 18 residues. Germline lookup yields CDR1 MGHRA and CDR2 YSYEKL.

CDR3 DNA sequence: TGCAGTGTCAGGCAGGACTATACCGGGGAGCTGTTTTTT. As protein: CSVRQDYTGELFF. The rearrangement links TRBV20-1 to TRBJ2-2; a possible D gene is TRBD2 (6 bases). This CDR3 contains 13 residues. Germline CDR1 DFQATT, CDR2 SNEGSKA (reference sequence). Between the trimmed V and J ends, which lost 7 bases and 5 bases, there was a span of 14 bases.

This clonotype was detected many times. The V call is TRBV7-2, the J call TRBJ1-1; D is undetermined. CDR3 length: 13 residues. The V gene's germline CDR1 is SGHTA and CDR2 FQGNSA. Trimming stripped 4 bases from V and 1 base from J, with 7 bases between. CDR3 DNA sequence: TGTGCCAGCAGCTCCGCACAGAACACTGAAGCTTTCTTT. Translated, it gives CASSSAQNTEAFF.

J is TRBJ2-5 and V is TRBV30, with TRBD2 identical over 7 bases. From germline, CDR1 is GTSNPN and CDR2 SVGIG (reference sequence). V was pared by 2 bases and J by 1 base, with 4 bases of the junction left unmatched. This CDR3 is built from 14 residues. CDR3 sequence reads: CAWSRTRPQETQYF. CDR3 nucleotides: TGTGCCTGGAGTAGGACTAGACCCCAAGAGACCCAGTACTTC. Full variable domain (rest looked up from reference TRBV30 and TRBJ2-5): SQTIHQWPATLVQPVGSPLSLECTVEGTSNPNLYWYRQAAGRGLQLLFYSVGIGQISSEVPQNLSASRPQDRQFILSSKKLLLSDSGFYLCAWSRTRPQETQYFGPGTRLLVL.

A word on this clonotype: A much larger clone sits a single nucleotide away, making a read error possible. The chain uses TRBV21-1 and TRBJ2-3. TRBV21-1 represents a pseudogene. This CDR3 has 13 amino acids. Here the CDR3 DNA reads TGTGCCAGCTCCACCTTAGGAACAGATGCGCAGTATTTT. As protein: CASSTLGTDAQYF.

For this clonotype: It may be a read error: a sequence one base away is much more abundant. The chain carries TRBV20-1 and TRBJ2-3; TRBD2 matches at 13 bases. V was pared by 3 bases and J by 3 bases, with 12 bases of the junction left unmatched. The CDR3 has 18 amino acids. The germline CDR1 and CDR2 sequences are DFQATT and SNEGSKA (reference sequence). CDR3 in amino acids: CSASLSLTSGGSTDTQYF. The CDR3 DNA follows: TGCAGTGCTAGTTTGTCTCTGACTAGCGGGGGGTCGACAGATACGCAGTATTTT.